This T cell receptor beta chain was identified during a study of OX40 agonist ivuxolimab in advanced cancers. Overall study context: Participants could have had prior anti-PD-1, anti-PD-L1 or anti-CTLA-4 therapy, and less than 45% had some. Partial responses occurred in three patients (one hepatocellular carcinoma, two cutaneous melanoma). Findings and limits, study-wide: The antigen specificity of the peripheral T cells (those that were expanded) was not determined.

Clones were sequenced by immunoSEQ multiplex PCR, and TCRdb holds only the in-frame ones, with some missing. The repertoire holds tens of thousands of clones, 90% to 95% seen once, with approximately 19% in the top ten. To note about this clone: Its antigen is undetermined.

V shed 3 bases, J shed 9 bases, and the junction held 4 bases outside the gene matches. The CDR3 spans 13 residues. Germline CDR1 and CDR2: LGHNA and YSLEER. This sequence originates from an adult with an advanced solid tumor such as melanoma, head and neck, liver or kidney cancer. Specimen: CD4+ or CD8+ T cells sorted from blood, collected in a trial of the OX40 agonist ivuxolimab. The V call is TRBV4-3, the J call TRBJ2-1; 8 bases map to TRBD1. CDR3 nucleotides: TGCGCCAGCAGCCAGGACAGGGTTGTTGAGCAGTTCTTC. It translates to CASSQDRVVEQFF.